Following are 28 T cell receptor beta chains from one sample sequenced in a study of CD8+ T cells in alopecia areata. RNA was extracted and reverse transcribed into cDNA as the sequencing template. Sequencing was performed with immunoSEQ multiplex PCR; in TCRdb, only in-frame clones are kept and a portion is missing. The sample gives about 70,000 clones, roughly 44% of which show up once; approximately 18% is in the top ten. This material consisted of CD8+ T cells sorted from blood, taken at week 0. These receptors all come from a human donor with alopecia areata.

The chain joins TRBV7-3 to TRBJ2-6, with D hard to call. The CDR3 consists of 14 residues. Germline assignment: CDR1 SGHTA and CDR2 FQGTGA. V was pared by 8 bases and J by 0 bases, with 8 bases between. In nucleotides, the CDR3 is TGTGCCAGCCAGCCTCACTCTGGGGCCAACGTCCTGACTTTC. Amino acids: CASQPHSGANVLTF. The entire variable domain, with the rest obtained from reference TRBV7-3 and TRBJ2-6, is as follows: GAGVSQTPSNKVTEKGKYVELRCDPISGHTALYWYRQSLGQGPEFLIYFQGTGAADDSGLPNDRFFAVRPEGSVSTLKIQRTERGDSAVYLCASQPHSGANVLTFGAGSRLTVL.

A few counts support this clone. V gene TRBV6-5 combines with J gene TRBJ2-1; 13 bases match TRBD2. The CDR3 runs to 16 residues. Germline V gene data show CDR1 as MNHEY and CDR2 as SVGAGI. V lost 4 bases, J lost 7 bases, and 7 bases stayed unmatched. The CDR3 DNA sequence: TGTGCCAGCAGTTTATGGACTAGCGGGAGTAGGAATGAGCAGTTCTTC. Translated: CASSLWTSGSRNEQFF.

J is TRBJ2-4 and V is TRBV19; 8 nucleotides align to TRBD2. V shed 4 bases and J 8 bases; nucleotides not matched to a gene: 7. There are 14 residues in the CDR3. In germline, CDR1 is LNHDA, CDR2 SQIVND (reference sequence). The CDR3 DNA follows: TGTGCCAGTAGTAGAGGACTAGCTTCAGACATTCAGTACTTC. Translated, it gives CASSRGLASDIQYF.

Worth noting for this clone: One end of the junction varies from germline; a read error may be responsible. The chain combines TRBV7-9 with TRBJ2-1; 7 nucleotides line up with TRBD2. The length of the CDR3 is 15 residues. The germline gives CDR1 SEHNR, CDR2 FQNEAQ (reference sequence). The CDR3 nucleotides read TGCGCCAGCAGCCAAGCGCCTAGCGGATACAATGAGCAGTTCTTC. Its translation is CASSQAPSGYNEQFF.

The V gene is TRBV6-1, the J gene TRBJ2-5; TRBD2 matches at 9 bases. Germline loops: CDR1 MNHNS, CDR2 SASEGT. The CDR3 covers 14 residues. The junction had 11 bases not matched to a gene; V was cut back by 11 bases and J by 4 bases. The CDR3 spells CAAISAGGGETQYF. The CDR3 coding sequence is TGTGCCGCCATTTCAGCGGGAGGAGGAGAGACCCAGTACTTC.

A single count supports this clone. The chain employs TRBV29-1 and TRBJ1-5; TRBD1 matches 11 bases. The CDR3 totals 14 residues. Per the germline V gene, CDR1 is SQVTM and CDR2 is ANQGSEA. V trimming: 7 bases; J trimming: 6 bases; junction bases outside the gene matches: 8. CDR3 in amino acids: CSAPDRGRGQPQHF. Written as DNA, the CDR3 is TGCAGCGCCCCGGACAGGGGGCGCGGTCAGCCCCAGCATTTT.

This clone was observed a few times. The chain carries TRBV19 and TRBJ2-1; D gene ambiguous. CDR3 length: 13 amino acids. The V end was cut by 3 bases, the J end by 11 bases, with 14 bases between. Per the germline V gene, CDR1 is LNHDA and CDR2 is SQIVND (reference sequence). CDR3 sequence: CASSIGVQSQQFF. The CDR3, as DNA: TGTGCCAGTAGTATCGGCGTTCAGAGCCAGCAGTTCTTC.

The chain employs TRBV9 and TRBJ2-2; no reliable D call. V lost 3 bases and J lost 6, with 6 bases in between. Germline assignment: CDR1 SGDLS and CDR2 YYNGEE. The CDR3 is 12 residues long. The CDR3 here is CASSGLSGELFF. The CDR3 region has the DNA TGTGCCAGCAGCGGCCTTTCCGGGGAGCTGTTTTTT.

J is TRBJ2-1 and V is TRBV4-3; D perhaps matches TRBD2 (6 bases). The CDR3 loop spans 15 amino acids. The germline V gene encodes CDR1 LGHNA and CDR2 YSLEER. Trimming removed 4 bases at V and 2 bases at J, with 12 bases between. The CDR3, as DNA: TGCGCCAGCAGCCGGGGAGGCGGGACCTACAATGAGCAGTTCTTC. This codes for CASSRGGGTYNEQFF.

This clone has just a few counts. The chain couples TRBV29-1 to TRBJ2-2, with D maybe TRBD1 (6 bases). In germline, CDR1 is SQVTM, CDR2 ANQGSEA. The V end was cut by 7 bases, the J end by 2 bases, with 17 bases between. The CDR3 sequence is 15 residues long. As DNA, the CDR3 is TGCAGCGCAATAACTGGGACAAAAAACACCGGGGAGCTGTTTTTT. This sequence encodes CSAITGTKNTGELFF.

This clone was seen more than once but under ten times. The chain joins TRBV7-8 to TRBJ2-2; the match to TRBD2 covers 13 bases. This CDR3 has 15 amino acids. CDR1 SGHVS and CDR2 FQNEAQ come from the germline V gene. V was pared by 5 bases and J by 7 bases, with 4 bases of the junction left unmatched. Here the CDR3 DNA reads TGTGCCAGCAGCCGGACTAGCGGGAGTAGCGGGGAGCTGTTTTTT. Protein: CASSRTSGSSGELFF.

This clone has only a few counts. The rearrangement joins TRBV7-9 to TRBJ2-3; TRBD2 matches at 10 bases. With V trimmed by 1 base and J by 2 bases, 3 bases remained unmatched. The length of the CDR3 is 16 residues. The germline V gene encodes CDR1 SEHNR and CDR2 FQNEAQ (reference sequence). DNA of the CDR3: TGTGCCAGCAGCTTAGTTGGACTAGCGGACACAGATACGCAGTATTTT. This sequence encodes CASSLVGLADTDTQYF.

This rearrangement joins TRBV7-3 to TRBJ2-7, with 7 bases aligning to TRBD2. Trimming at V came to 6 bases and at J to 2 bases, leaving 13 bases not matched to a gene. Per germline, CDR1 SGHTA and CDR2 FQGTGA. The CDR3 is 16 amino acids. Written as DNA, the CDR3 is TGTGCCAGCAGTCCGACCGGGACTACGTTCGCCTACGAGCAGTACTTC. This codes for CASSPTGTTFAYEQYF.

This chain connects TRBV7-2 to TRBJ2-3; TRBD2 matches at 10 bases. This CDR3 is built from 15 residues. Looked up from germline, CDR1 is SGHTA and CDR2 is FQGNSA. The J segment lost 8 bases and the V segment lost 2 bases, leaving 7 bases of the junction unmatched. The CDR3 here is CASSLTEREGRTQYF. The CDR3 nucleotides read TGTGCCAGCAGCTTAACGGAGCGGGAGGGGCGTACGCAGTATTTT.

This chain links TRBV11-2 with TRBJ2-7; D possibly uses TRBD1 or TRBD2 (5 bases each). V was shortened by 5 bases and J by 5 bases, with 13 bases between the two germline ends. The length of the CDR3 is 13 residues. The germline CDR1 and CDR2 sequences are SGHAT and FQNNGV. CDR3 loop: CASSTRGADEQYF. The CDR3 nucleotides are TGTGCCAGCAGCACCCGAGGGGCCGACGAGCAGTACTTC.

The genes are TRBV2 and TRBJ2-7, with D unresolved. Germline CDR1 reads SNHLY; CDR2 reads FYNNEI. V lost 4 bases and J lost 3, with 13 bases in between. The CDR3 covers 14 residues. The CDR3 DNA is TGTGCCAGCAGTGGCAGGATTGGGATCTACGAGCAGTACTTC. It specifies CASSGRIGIYEQYF.

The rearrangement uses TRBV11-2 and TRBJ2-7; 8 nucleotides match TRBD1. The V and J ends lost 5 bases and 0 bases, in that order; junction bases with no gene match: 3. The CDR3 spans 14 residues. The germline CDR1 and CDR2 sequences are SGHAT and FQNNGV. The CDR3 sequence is CASSGTGSSYEQYF. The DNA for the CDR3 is TGTGCCAGCAGCGGGACAGGTTCCTCCTACGAGCAGTACTTC.

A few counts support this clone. As DNA, the CDR3 is TGTGCCAGCACGGGCCCTGGGAGCACCGGGGAGCTGTTTTTT. It translates to CASTGPGSTGELFF. The chain has TRBV9 and TRBJ2-2; D possibly corresponds to TRBD2 (5 bases). V shed 6 bases and J shed 4 bases, with 13 bases lying between them. The germline CDR1 and CDR2 sequences are SGDLS and YYNGEE. This CDR3 is built from 14 residues.

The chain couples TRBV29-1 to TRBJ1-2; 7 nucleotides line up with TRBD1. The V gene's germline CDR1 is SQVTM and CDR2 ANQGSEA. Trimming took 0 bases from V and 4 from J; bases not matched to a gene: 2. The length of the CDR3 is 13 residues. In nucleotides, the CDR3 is TGCAGCGTTGAAGATGGGACAGCCTATGGCTACACCTTC. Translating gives CSVEDGTAYGYTF.

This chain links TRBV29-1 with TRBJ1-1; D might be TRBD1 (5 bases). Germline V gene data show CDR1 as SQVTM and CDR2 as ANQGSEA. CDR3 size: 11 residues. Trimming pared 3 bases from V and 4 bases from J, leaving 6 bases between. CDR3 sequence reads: CSVDRVTEAFF. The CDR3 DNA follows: TGCAGCGTTGACAGGGTCACTGAAGCTTTCTTT.

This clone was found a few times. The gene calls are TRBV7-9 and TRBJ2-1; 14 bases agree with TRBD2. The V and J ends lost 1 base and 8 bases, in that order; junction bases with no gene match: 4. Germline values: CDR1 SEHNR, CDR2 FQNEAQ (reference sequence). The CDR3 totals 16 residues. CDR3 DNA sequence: TGTGCCAGCAGCTTAGATGAGACTAGCGGGAGGGATGAGCAGTTCTTC. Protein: CASSLDETSGRDEQFF.

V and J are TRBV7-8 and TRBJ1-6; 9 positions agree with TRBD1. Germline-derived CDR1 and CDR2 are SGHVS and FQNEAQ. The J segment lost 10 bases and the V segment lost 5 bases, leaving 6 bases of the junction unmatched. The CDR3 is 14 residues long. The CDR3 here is CASSTDRGKSPLHF. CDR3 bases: TGTGCCAGCAGCACCGACAGGGGGAAATCACCCCTCCACTTT.

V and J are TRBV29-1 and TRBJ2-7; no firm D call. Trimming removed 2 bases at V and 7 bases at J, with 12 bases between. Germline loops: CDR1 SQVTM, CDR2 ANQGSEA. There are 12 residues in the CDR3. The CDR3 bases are TGCAGCGTTGAAACCAATCTAGGGGAGCAGTACTTC. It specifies CSVETNLGEQYF.

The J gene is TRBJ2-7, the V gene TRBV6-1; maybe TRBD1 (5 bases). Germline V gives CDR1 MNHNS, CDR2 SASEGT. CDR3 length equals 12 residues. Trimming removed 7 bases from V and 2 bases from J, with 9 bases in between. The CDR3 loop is CASTQGAYEQYF. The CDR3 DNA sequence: TGTGCCAGCACCCAGGGCGCCTACGAGCAGTACTTC.

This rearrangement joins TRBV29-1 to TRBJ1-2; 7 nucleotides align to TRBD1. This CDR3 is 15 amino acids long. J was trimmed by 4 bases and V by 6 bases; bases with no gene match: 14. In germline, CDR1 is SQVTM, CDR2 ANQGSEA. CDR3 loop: CSVDLGTEPIYGYTF. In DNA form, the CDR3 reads TGCAGCGTCGACCTTGGGACAGAACCAATCTATGGCTACACCTTC.

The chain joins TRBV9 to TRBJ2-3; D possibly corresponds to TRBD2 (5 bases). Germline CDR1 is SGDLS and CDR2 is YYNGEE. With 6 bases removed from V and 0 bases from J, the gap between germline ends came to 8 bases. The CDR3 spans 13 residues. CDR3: CASNGGSTDTQYF. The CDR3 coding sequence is TGTGCCAGCAACGGCGGGAGCACAGATACGCAGTATTTT.

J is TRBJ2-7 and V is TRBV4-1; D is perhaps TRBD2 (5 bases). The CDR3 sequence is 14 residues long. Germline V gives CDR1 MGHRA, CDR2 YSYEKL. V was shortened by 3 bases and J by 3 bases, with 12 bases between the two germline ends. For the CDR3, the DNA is TGCGCCAGCAGCCATGGCCGGGGAGACTACGAGCAGTACTTC. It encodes CASSHGRGDYEQYF.

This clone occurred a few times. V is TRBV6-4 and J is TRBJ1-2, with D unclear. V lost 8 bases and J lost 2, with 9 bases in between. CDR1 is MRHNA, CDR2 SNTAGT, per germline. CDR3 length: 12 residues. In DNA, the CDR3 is TGTGCCAGCGGGCAAGGGAACTATGGCTACACCTTC. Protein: CASGQGNYGYTF.